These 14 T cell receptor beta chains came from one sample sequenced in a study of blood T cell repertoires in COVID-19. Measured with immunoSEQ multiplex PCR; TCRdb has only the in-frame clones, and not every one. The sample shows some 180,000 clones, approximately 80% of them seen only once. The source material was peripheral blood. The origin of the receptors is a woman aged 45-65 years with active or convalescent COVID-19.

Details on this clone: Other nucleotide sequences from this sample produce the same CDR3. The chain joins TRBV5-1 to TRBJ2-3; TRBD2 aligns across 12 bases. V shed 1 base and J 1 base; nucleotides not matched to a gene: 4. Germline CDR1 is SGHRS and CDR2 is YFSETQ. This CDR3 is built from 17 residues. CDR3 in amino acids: CASSLFASGGGTDTQYF. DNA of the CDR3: TGCGCCAGCAGCTTGTTTGCTAGCGGGGGGGGCACAGATACGCAGTATTTT.

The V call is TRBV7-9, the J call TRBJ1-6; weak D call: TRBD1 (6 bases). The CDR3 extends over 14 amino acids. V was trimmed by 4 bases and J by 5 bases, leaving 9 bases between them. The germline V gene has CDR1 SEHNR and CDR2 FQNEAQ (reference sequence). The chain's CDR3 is CASSWDTDNSPLHF. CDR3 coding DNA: TGTGCCAGCAGCTGGGACACCGATAATTCACCCCTCCACTTT. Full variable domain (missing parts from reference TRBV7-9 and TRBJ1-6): DTGVSQNPRHKITKRGQNVTFRCDPISEHNRLYWYRQTLGQGPEFLTYFQNEAQLEKSRLLSDRFSAERPKGSFSTLEIQRTEQGDSAMYLCASSWDTDNSPLHFGNGTRLTVT.

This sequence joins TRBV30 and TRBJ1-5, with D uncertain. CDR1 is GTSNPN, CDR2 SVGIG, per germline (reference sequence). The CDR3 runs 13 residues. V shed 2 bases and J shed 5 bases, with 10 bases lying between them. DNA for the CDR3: TGTGCCTGGAGTTCCGGGGTTTATCAGCCCCAGCATTTT. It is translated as CAWSSGVYQPQHF.

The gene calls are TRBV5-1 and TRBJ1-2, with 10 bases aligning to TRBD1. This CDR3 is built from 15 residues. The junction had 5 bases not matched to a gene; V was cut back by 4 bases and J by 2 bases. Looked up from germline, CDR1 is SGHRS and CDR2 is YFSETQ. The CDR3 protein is CASSEPGQGNYGYTF. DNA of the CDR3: TGCGCCAGCAGCGAGCCGGGACAGGGGAACTATGGCTACACCTTC.

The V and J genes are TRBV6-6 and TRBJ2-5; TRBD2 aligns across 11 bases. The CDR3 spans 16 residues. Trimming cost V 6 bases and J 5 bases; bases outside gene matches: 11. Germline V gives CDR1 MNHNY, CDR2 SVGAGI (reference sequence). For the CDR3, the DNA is TGTGCCAGCAGCCCCACTAGCGGGAGTTTTAGGGAGACCCAGTACTTC. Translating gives CASSPTSGSFRETQYF.

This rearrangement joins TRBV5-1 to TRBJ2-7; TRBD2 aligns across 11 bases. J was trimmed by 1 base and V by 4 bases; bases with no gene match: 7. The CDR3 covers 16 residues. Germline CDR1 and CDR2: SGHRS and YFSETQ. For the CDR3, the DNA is TGCGCCAGCAGCCGTGGGACTAGCGGTAAGTCCTACGAGCAGTACTTC. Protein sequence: CASSRGTSGKSYEQYF. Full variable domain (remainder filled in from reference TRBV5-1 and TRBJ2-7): KAGVTQTPRYLIKTRGQQVTLSCSPISGHRSVSWYQQTPGQGLQFLFEYFSETQRNKGNFPGRFSGRQFSNSRSEMNVSTLELGDSALYLCASSRGTSGKSYEQYFGPGTRLTVT.

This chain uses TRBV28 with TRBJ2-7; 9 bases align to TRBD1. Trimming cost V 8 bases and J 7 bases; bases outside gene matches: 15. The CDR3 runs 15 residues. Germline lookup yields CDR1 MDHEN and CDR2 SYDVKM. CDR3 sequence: CASSEVGQGPGEQYF. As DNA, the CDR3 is TGTGCCAGCTCCGAGGTGGGACAGGGTCCTGGGGAGCAGTACTTC.

DNA for the CDR3: TGTGCCAGCAGCTTAGCGGTATTCGGACTAGCGGGCCCCGGGCATGAGCAGTTCTTC. Translated, it gives CASSLAVFGLAGPGHEQFF. The chain couples TRBV7-6 to TRBJ2-1, with 11 bases lining up with TRBD2. Germline V lookup: CDR1 SGHVS, CDR2 FNYEAQ. The CDR3 is made up of 19 amino acids. The V segment lost 0 bases and the J segment 8 bases; nucleotides outside the gene matches: 15.

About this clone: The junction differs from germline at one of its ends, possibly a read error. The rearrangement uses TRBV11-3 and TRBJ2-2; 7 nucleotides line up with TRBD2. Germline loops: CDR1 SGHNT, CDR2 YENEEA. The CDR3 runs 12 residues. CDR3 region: CAPSGGTGELFF. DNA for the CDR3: TGCGCCCCCTCGGGGGGCACCGGGGAGCTGTTTTTT.

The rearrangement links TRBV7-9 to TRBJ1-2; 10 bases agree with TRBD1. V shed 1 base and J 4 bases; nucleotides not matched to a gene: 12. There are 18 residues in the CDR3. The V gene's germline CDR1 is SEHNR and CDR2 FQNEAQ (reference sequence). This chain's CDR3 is CASSLEGTGATPPYGYTF. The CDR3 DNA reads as TGTGCCAGCAGCTTAGAGGGGACAGGGGCAACGCCGCCCTATGGCTACACCTTC.

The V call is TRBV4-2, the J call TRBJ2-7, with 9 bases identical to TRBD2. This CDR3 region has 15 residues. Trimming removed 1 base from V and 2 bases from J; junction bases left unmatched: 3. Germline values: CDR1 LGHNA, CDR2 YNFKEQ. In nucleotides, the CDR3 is TGTGCCAGCAGCCAAGCTAGCGGGACTGCCTACGAGCAGTACTTC. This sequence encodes CASSQASGTAYEQYF.

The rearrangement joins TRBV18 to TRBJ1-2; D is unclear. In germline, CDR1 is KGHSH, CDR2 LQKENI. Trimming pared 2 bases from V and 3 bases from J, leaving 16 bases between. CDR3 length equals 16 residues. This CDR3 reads CASSPRKVRLDYGYTF. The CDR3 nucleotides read TGTGCCAGCTCACCAAGGAAGGTCAGGCTCGACTATGGCTACACCTTC.

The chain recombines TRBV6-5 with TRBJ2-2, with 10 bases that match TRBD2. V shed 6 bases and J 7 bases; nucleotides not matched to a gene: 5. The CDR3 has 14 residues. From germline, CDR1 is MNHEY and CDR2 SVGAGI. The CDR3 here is CASRSGRASGELFF. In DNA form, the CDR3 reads TGTGCCAGCAGGAGCGGGAGGGCCAGCGGGGAGCTGTTTTTT.

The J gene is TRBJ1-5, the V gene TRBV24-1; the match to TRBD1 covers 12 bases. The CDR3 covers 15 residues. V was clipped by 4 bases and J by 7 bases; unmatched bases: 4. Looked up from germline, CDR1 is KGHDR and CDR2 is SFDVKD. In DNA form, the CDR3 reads TGTGCCACCAGTGAGGGACAGGGGGCACGCCAGCCCCAGCATTTT. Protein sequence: CATSEGQGARQPQHF.